One and the same sample provided the 18 T cell receptor beta chains below, sequenced in a study of T cells in narcolepsy. Only in-frame clones appear in the TCRdb table, and some are missing; sequencing was by immunoSEQ multiplex PCR. The sample records about 27,000 clones, around 82% being singletons. Sequencing was performed on CD45RA- memory CD4+ T cells from PBMCs. Source of these receptors: a human donor with narcolepsy.

The rearrangement uses TRBV30 and TRBJ2-4; D gene unclear. CDR3 length: 13 amino acids. Germline V lookup: CDR1 GTSNPN, CDR2 SVGIG (reference sequence). The ends were cut back, 4 bases at V and 0 bases at J, with 7 bases in the middle. The CDR3, as DNA: TGTGCCTGGACGCCAGTAGCCAAAAACATTCAGTACTTC. Amino acid sequence: CAWTPVAKNIQYF.

The rearrangement joins TRBV11-2 to TRBJ2-5; D might be TRBD2 (6 bases). The CDR3 covers 15 residues. Trimming removed 4 bases at V and 2 bases at J, with 14 bases between. Per the germline V gene, CDR1 is SGHAT and CDR2 is FQNNGV. The CDR3 sequence is CASSSFAGGQETQYF. DNA of the CDR3: TGTGCCAGCAGCTCCTTTGCCGGGGGTCAAGAGACCCAGTACTTC.

CDR3 sequence: CASSLDRAGEQYF. CDR3 DNA: TGCGCCAGCAGCTTGGACCGGGCAGGCGAGCAGTACTTC. The chain links TRBV5-1 to TRBJ2-5, with D hard to call. The J call could be wrong; TRBJ2-7 is a better fit for the DNA end. CDR1 and CDR2 from the germline V gene are SGHRS and YFSETQ. The CDR3 sequence is 13 residues long.

This clone was detected a few times. The chain is built from TRBV5-1 and TRBJ1-3; no definite D call. The CDR3 loop spans 16 amino acids. Trimming removed 2 bases from V and 0 bases from J, with 12 bases in between. The V gene's germline CDR1 is SGHRS and CDR2 YFSETQ. The CDR3 loop is CASSFGRTSSGNTIYF. The DNA for the CDR3 is TGCGCCAGCAGCTTTGGCAGGACGAGCTCTGGAAACACCATATATTTT.

In this sample, this clone turned up a few times. This chain links TRBV9 with TRBJ2-7, with 7 nucleotides matching TRBD1. This CDR3 region has 15 residues. J lost 2 bases, V lost 0 bases, and 5 bases had no gene match. Germline V CDR1 and CDR2: SGDLS, YYNGEE. The CDR3 spells CASSVEGAAAYEQYF. CDR3 sequence (DNA): TGTGCCAGCAGCGTAGAGGGGGCTGCGGCCTACGAGCAGTACTTC.

The chain carries TRBV5-6 and TRBJ2-5; D possibly matches TRBD1 or TRBD2 (5 bases each). The CDR3 spans 14 residues. Trimming removed 4 bases from V and 4 bases from J, with 14 bases in between. Germline V lookup: CDR1 SGHDT, CDR2 YYEEEE. CDR3 DNA: TGTGCCAGCAGCACCTGGGGGTCTCGAGAGACCCAGTACTTC. Its translation is CASSTWGSRETQYF.

The J gene is TRBJ2-3, the V gene TRBV18, with D perhaps assigned TRBD1 or TRBD2 (5 bases each). The CDR3 has 14 residues. The V end was cut by 6 bases, the J end by 4 bases, with 14 bases between. Germline assignment: CDR1 KGHSH and CDR2 LQKENI. The CDR3 loop is CASSPGTTSDTQYF. For the CDR3, the DNA is TGTGCCAGCTCCCCCGGGACCACCTCAGATACGCAGTATTTT.

The chain carries TRBV5-1 and TRBJ2-3; 8 nucleotides line up with TRBD2. CDR3 length equals 17 residues. The V segment lost 0 bases and the J segment 5 bases; nucleotides outside the gene matches: 11. Germline V gene lookup returns CDR1 SGHRS and CDR2 YFSETQ. The CDR3 protein is CASSLVSGGAGIDTQYF. Here the CDR3 DNA reads TGCGCCAGCAGCTTGGTATCCGGGGGGGCCGGGATAGATACGCAGTATTTT.

This chain connects TRBV5-8 to TRBJ1-5; no firm D call. The CDR3 runs to 13 residues. The germline V gene encodes CDR1 SGHTS and CDR2 YDEGEE. Trimming left V 3 bases short and J 0 bases short, with 4 bases between. The CDR3, as DNA: TGTGCCAGCAGCTCCTATAGCAATCAGCCCCAGCATTTT. Translated, it gives CASSSYSNQPQHF.

To note about this clone: Other nucleotide sequences from this sample produce the same CDR3. The rearrangement joins TRBV9 to TRBJ2-7; TRBD1 is a possible D gene (6 bases). V lost 3 bases to trimming and J lost 4 bases, with 8 bases between them. Germline CDR1 reads SGDLS; CDR2 reads YYNGEE. The CDR3 loop spans 12 amino acids. As DNA, the CDR3 is TGTGCCAGCAGCGCCGACAGGTACGAGCAGTACTTC. Protein: CASSADRYEQYF. Together with reference TRBV9 and TRBJ2-7, the CDR3 gives the full variable domain: DSGVTQTPKHLITATGQRVTLRCSPRSGDLSVYWYQQSLDQGLQFLIQYYNGEERAKGNILERFSAQQFPDLHSELNLSSLELGDSALYFCASSADRYEQYFGPGTRLTVT.

The chain employs TRBV10-2 and TRBJ2-7; TRBD2 is a possible D gene (6 bases). Germline CDR1 WSHSY, CDR2 SAAADI. This CDR3 contains 13 residues. The V and J ends lost 6 bases and 0 bases respectively, with 9 bases between them. CDR3 sequence reads: CASRDYSSYEQYF. Written as DNA, the CDR3 is TGCGCCAGCAGGGACTATTCCTCCTACGAGCAGTACTTC.

The sample holds one count of this clone. Without the conserved terminal phenylalanine or tryptophan, this CDR3 likely stems from a read error. The V call is TRBV4-2, the J call TRBJ1-1; the D is unclear. Germline loops: CDR1 LGHNA, CDR2 YNFKEQ. There are 16 residues in the CDR3. Trimming left V 1 base short and J 0 bases short, with 12 bases between. This CDR3 reads CASSQGLSGLNTEAFV. The DNA of the CDR3 is TGTGCCAGCAGCCAAGGTCTCTCGGGTCTGAACACTGAAGCTTTCGTT.

V gene TRBV7-8 combines with J gene TRBJ1-3, with a tentative D call TRBD1 (6 bases). The CDR3 runs to 17 residues. Germline values: CDR1 SGHVS, CDR2 FQNEAQ. The germline V and J ends were trimmed by 5 bases and 3 bases, with 20 bases remaining between them. CDR3 bases: TGTGCCAGCAGCCAAAGCGGGGGGCCCCCGGGTGGAAACACCATATATTTT. It yields the protein CASSQSGGPPGGNTIYF.

The chain combines TRBV5-4 with TRBJ2-3, with D maybe TRBD1 (5 bases). The V end lost 1 base, the J end lost 0 bases, and 9 bases lay between the germline ends. Germline CDR1 reads SGHNT; CDR2 reads YYREEE (reference sequence). The CDR3 runs 15 residues. CDR3 in amino acids: CASSLRQGSTDTQYF. The CDR3, as DNA: TGTGCCAGCAGCTTGAGGCAGGGAAGCACAGATACGCAGTATTTT.

The chain is built from TRBV9 and TRBJ2-3; 8 bases agree with TRBD2. J was trimmed by 1 base and V by 4 bases; bases with no gene match: 8. CDR3 length equals 16 residues. In germline, CDR1 is SGDLS, CDR2 YYNGEE. This chain's CDR3 is CASSPLAGGGTDTQYF. CDR3 DNA sequence: TGTGCCAGCAGCCCCCTGGCGGGGGGCGGCACAGATACGCAGTATTTT. Filled out from reference TRBV9 and TRBJ2-3, the complete variable domain reads DSGVTQTPKHLITATGQRVTLRCSPRSGDLSVYWYQQSLDQGLQFLIQYYNGEERAKGNILERFSAQQFPDLHSELNLSSLELGDSALYFCASSPLAGGGTDTQYFGPGTRLTVL.

The gene calls are TRBV27 and TRBJ2-6; no definite D call. This CDR3 has 15 amino acids. Germline V lookup: CDR1 MNHEY, CDR2 SMNVEV (reference sequence). Trimming cost V 5 bases and J 2 bases, with 10 bases left between them. CDR3 DNA sequence: TGTGCCAGCAGTGAGGTCTCAACTGGGGCCAACGTCCTGACTTTC. This gives the protein CASSEVSTGANVLTF.

The genes are TRBV2 and TRBJ1-5; D gene uncertain. The CDR3 is 14 amino acids. Trimming took 2 bases from V and 8 from J, leaving 13 bases between them. Germline assignment: CDR1 SNHLY and CDR2 FYNNEI. The CDR3 bases are TGTGCCAGCAGTGAATTCGAGGATAGGAAGCCCCAGCATTTT. Protein sequence: CASSEFEDRKPQHF.

The V call is TRBV11-2, the J call TRBJ1-1; maybe TRBD1 (5 bases). The V and J ends lost 6 bases and 6 bases respectively, with 17 bases between them. Germline V gene sequence: CDR1 SGHAT, CDR2 FQNNGV. The CDR3 is made up of 14 amino acids. CDR3 amino acids: CASRAAFQGAEAFF. The CDR3 DNA follows: TGTGCCAGCAGAGCCGCCTTCCAGGGCGCTGAAGCTTTCTTT.